A single sample is the source of the 16 T cell receptor beta chains below, sequenced in a study of blood T cell repertoires in COVID-19. The assay was immunoSEQ multiplex PCR, and TCRdb's table has in-frame clones only and misses some. The data show 250,000 to 400,000 clones, more than 70% seen once. Sequenced material: peripheral blood. The receptors derive from a woman aged 30 to 39 with COVID-19, enrolled during active disease.

V gene TRBV7-9 combines with J gene TRBJ2-3; D uncertain. Germline loops: CDR1 SEHNR, CDR2 FQNEAQ (reference sequence). Trimming removed 6 bases from V and 3 bases from J, with 13 bases in between. CDR3 size: 14 residues. CDR3 in amino acids: CASSPARGTDTQYF. CDR3 DNA sequence: TGTGCCAGCAGTCCGGCCCGAGGAACAGATACGCAGTATTTT.

This chain links TRBV5-1 with TRBJ2-3; D possibly corresponds to TRBD1 (5 bases). Germline V gives CDR1 SGHRS, CDR2 YFSETQ. Trimming stripped 2 bases from V and 5 bases from J, with 12 bases between. The CDR3 contains 14 residues. In DNA, the CDR3 is TGCGCCAGCAGCTTCGGACAACCTGAAGATACGCAGTATTTT. As protein: CASSFGQPEDTQYF.

The chain links TRBV6-8 to TRBJ1-3; possibly TRBD1 for D (5 bases). V lost 11 bases and J lost 0, with 11 bases in between. Germline V lookup: CDR1 MNHGY, CDR2 SAAAGT. The CDR3 is 13 amino acids. This CDR3 reads CACGHRSGNTIYF. In nucleotides, the CDR3 is TGTGCCTGCGGACACCGCTCTGGAAACACCATATATTTT.

The J gene is TRBJ2-7, the V gene TRBV11-2, with D possibly matching TRBD1 (5 bases). The CDR3 is 13 amino acids. The germline gives CDR1 SGHAT, CDR2 FQNNGV. Trimming shortened V by 4 bases and J by 2 bases, and 9 bases separated the two germline ends. The CDR3 reads CASSSDRAYEQYF. In DNA form, the CDR3 reads TGTGCCAGCAGCTCCGACAGAGCCTACGAGCAGTACTTC.

The chain links TRBV3-1 (or the pseudogene TRBV3-2) to TRBJ1-4, with 9 bases aligning to TRBD1. The junction had 6 bases not matched to a gene; V was cut back by 4 bases and J by 6 bases. This CDR3 has 15 amino acids. The germline gives CDR1 LGHDT, CDR2 YNNKEL (reference sequence). CDR3 region: CASSRWDRADEKLFF. The DNA for the CDR3 is TGTGCCAGCAGCCGGTGGGACAGGGCGGATGAAAAACTGTTTTTT.

At least ten counts were recorded for this clone. The chain has TRBV11-3 and TRBJ2-2; D ambiguous. The germline V gene encodes CDR1 SGHNT and CDR2 YENEEA. There are 14 residues in the CDR3. The V and J ends lost 1 base and 2 bases respectively, with 5 bases between them. The DNA of the CDR3 is TGTGCCAGCAGCTTAGTCAGAAACACCGGGGAGCTGTTTTTT. Its protein is CASSLVRNTGELFF.

The chain uses TRBV19 and TRBJ1-4; possibly TRBD1 for D (5 bases). Germline V gives CDR1 LNHDA, CDR2 SQIVND (reference sequence). There are 15 residues in the CDR3. V lost 2 bases and J lost 6, with 13 bases in between. Written as DNA, the CDR3 is TGTGCCAGTAGTATACCCGGGCAGGGTTATGAAAAACTGTTTTTT. Amino acids: CASSIPGQGYEKLFF.

The J gene is TRBJ2-3, the V gene TRBV7-2; TRBD1 matches at 10 bases. CDR1 SGHTA and CDR2 FQGNSA come from the germline V gene. The CDR3 length is 16 residues. V dropped 3 bases and J dropped 6; count of bases not matched to a gene: 9. For the CDR3, the DNA is TGTGCCAGCAGCTTTCGGAGGACAGGGGGGAGGGATACGCAGTATTTT. It specifies CASSFRRTGGRDTQYF.

This chain joins TRBV30 and TRBJ1-2; D is unresolved. V dropped 3 bases and J dropped 2 bases, with 4 bases sitting between them. This CDR3 region has 11 residues. The germline CDR1 and CDR2 sequences are GTSNPN and SVGIG (reference sequence). The CDR3 DNA sequence: TGTGCCTGGAGCGAGAACTATGGCTACACCTTC. Protein: CAWSENYGYTF.

The V gene is TRBV7-5, the J gene TRBJ1-1. TRBV7-5 represents a pseudogene. The length of the CDR3 is 15 residues. CDR3 sequence (DNA): TGTGTCAGAAGCTTAGGGGGCCGGGGGTATACTGAAGCTTTCTTT. This codes for CVRSLGGRGYTEAFF.

This chain joins TRBV3-1 (or the pseudogene TRBV3-2) and TRBJ1-3; no clear D gene. This CDR3 spans 15 amino acids. CDR1 and CDR2 (germline): LGHDT, YNNKEL (reference sequence). With 3 bases removed from V and 0 bases from J, the gap between germline ends came to 9 bases. In nucleotides, the CDR3 is TGTGCCAGCAGCCAGGGGAGGCCCTCTGGAAACACCATATATTTT. This sequence encodes CASSQGRPSGNTIYF.

This sequence joins TRBV19 and TRBJ2-7; 10 bases align to TRBD2. From germline, CDR1 is LNHDA and CDR2 SQIVND (reference sequence). The CDR3 covers 14 residues. V shed 4 bases, J shed 6 bases, and the junction held 6 bases outside the gene matches. The CDR3 nucleotides read TGTGCCAGTAGTAACCGAGCGGGGGGGCTCGAGCAGTACTTC. Amino acids: CASSNRAGGLEQYF.

This clone was seen only once. J is TRBJ1-5 and V is TRBV11-3; maybe TRBD1 (6 bases). The V and J ends lost 5 bases and 5 bases respectively, with 10 bases between them. The CDR3 has 13 amino acids. Germline V CDR1 and CDR2: SGHNT, YENEEA. For the CDR3, the DNA is TGTGCCAGCAGCCGGGACACCGATCAGCCCCAGCATTTT. Amino acids: CASSRDTDQPQHF. Filled out from reference TRBV11-3 and TRBJ1-5, the complete variable domain reads EAGVVQSPRYKIIEKKQPVAFWCNPISGHNTLYWYLQNLGQGPELLIRYENEEAVDDSQLPKDRFSAERLKGVDSTLKIQPAELGDSAVYLCASSRDTDQPQHFGDGTRLSIL.

The chain joins TRBV6-5 to TRBJ1-2; D remains unclear. The CDR3 is made up of 14 amino acids. Trimming shortened V by 0 bases and J by 6 bases, and 11 bases separated the two germline ends. CDR1 and CDR2 (germline): MNHEY, SVGAGI. The CDR3 DNA is TGTGCCAGCAGTTACTCGAGGGAGGGTAATGGCTACACCTTC. This encodes CASSYSREGNGYTF.

The chain has TRBV5-4 and TRBJ2-3, with 7 bases identical to TRBD2. This CDR3 has 17 amino acids. The V segment lost 5 bases and the J segment 2 bases; nucleotides outside the gene matches: 14. CDR1 and CDR2 from the germline V gene are SGHNT and YYREEE (reference sequence). The CDR3 sequence: CASSYRGLADVTDTQYF. The CDR3 region has the DNA TGTGCCAGCAGTTATAGGGGCCTAGCGGATGTCACAGATACGCAGTATTTT.

The chain links TRBV11-2 to TRBJ1-3, with 11 nucleotides matching TRBD1. With 6 bases clipped from V and 7 bases from J, the junction kept 11 bases outside the gene matches. The CDR3 spans 16 residues. The germline V gene has CDR1 SGHAT and CDR2 FQNNGV. The DNA of the CDR3 is TGTGCCAGCAGTTCCCGGACAGGGGGCTTGAGTAACACCATATATTTT. Its protein product is CASSSRTGGLSNTIYF.